This T cell receptor (beta chain) was retrieved from a study of blood T cell repertoires in COVID-19. Study in general: PBMCs, B-cell-depleted T cells, or T cells provided the cDNA or gDNA that made up the material.

The CDR3 contains 16 residues. The V gene's germline CDR1 is LNHNV and CDR2 YYDKDF (reference sequence). With 0 bases removed from V and 1 base from J, the gap between germline ends came to 10 bases. In the source study's methods: Researchers report that nucleated cell counts were estimated from reference gene primer amplification. Clones were read by immunoSEQ multiplex PCR, and TCRdb kept only the in-frame ones, dropping some. V, J and clone size are those of that table, while D and trimming were read from the DNA. The table shows 110,000 or so clones, with about 88% occurring only once. The chain carries TRBV15 and TRBJ2-1; D remains unclear. The clonotype was recovered from a man aged 40-50 years with acute or convalescent COVID-19. What was sequenced was peripheral blood. As DNA, the CDR3 is TGTGCCACCAGCAGAGATTCCCCGCGATCCTACAATGAGCAGTTCTTC. Amino acids: CATSRDSPRSYNEQFF.